The next 14 T cell receptor beta chains were all read from a single sample in a study of cytomegalovirus exposure and HLA in healthy donors. The PCR employed 60 Vbeta primers together with 13 Jbeta primers. The method was immunoSEQ multiplex PCR; TCRdb's version includes in-frame clones alone and lacks a portion of them. This sample has about 200,000 clones, with around 87% found just once. Specimen: PBMCs. All receptors derive from a woman under 30 in good health and CMV-seronegative.

The V call is TRBV5-1, the J call TRBJ2-1; D gene ambiguous. This CDR3 contains 15 residues. Trimming pared 0 bases from V and 0 bases from J, leaving 7 bases between. Germline V CDR1 and CDR2: SGHRS, YFSETQ. The DNA for the CDR3 is TGCGCCAGCAGCTTGGGATCTACCTCCTACAATGAGCAGTTCTTC. It yields the protein CASSLGSTSYNEQFF.

This clone was observed a few times. The chain carries TRBV6-1 and TRBJ1-1; D not resolved. The V gene's germline CDR1 is MNHNS and CDR2 SASEGT. With 4 bases removed from V and 3 bases from J, the gap between germline ends came to 9 bases. The CDR3 covers 13 residues. CDR3 bases: TGTGCCAGCAGTGTCGCCGAGTACACTGAAGCTTTCTTT. This sequence encodes CASSVAEYTEAFF.

The CDR3 nucleotides read TGTGCCAGCAGTGAAGGGACACGCACTGGAGTTAGGCAGTTCTTC. It codes for CASSEGTRTGVRQFF. The V call is TRBV6-1, the J call TRBJ2-1; TRBD1 might be the D (5 bases). Trimming removed 1 base from V and 12 bases from J, with 19 bases in between. CDR3 length: 15 residues. CDR1 is MNHNS and CDR2 is SASEGT in the germline V gene.

The chain joins TRBV18 to TRBJ2-7; 9 nucleotides align to TRBD1. Germline assignment: CDR1 KGHSH and CDR2 LQKENI. V was pared by 10 bases and J by 2 bases, with 6 bases of the junction left unmatched. The CDR3 has 13 residues. CDR3 sequence (DNA): TGTGCCACCCGAGGGACAGGGACCTACGAGCAGTACTTC. This translates into CATRGTGTYEQYF.

The CDR3 spells CASSLLASNQPQHF. The CDR3 coding sequence is TGTGCCAGCAGTTTGTTGGCCAGTAATCAGCCCCAGCATTTT. The chain is built from TRBV27 and TRBJ1-5; D remains ambiguous. The CDR3 is made up of 14 amino acids. V lost 3 bases to trimming and J lost 4 bases, with 10 bases between them. From germline, CDR1 is MNHEY and CDR2 SMNVEV (reference sequence).

V is TRBV27 and J is TRBJ1-6; 7 bases agree with TRBD1. The length of the CDR3 is 17 residues. Germline CDR1 reads MNHEY; CDR2 reads SMNVEV (reference sequence). Losses at the gene ends were 3 bases for V and 7 bases for J; bases not matched to a gene: 12. The CDR3 sequence is CASSFSTRGTVNSPLHF. The DNA of the CDR3 is TGTGCCAGCAGTTTCTCCACCAGGGGGACAGTAAATTCACCCCTCCACTTT.

The table lists this clone with a count of one. The chain is built from TRBV4-2 and TRBJ1-2; D not resolved. CDR3 length: 12 amino acids. Trimming took off 0 bases at V and 10 bases at J, with 9 bases between the two ends. The germline V gene encodes CDR1 LGHNA and CDR2 YNFKEQ. The CDR3 spells CASSQDYSYYTF. CDR3 coding DNA: TGTGCCAGCAGCCAAGATTATTCGTACTACACCTTC.

The chain couples TRBV6-1 to TRBJ2-5; TRBD1 is a possible D gene (6 bases). Germline CDR1 is MNHNS and CDR2 is SASEGT. The V end was cut by 5 bases, the J end by 3 bases, with 16 bases between. CDR3 length equals 15 residues. The CDR3 bases are TGTGCCAGCAGTCCCCCGGGACAAACAAAAGAGACCCAGTACTTC. Residues: CASSPPGQTKETQYF.

The CDR3 coding sequence is TGTGCCAGCAGCTCGCAGGGGGACTATGAGCAGTTCTTC. Translated: CASSSQGDYEQFF. This chain uses TRBV5-4 with TRBJ2-1, with D maybe TRBD1 (7 bases). Between the trimmed V and J ends, which lost 3 bases and 8 bases, there was a span of 12 bases. Germline CDR1 reads SGHNT; CDR2 reads YYREEE (reference sequence). This CDR3 has 13 residues.

The chain uses TRBV29-1 and TRBJ1-2, with unresolved D. Per the germline V gene, CDR1 is SQVTM and CDR2 is ANQGSEA. CDR3 size: 12 residues. Trimming stripped 4 bases from V and 6 bases from J, with 12 bases between. Here the CDR3 reads CSVGQNQNGYTF. The CDR3 coding sequence is TGCAGCGTTGGGCAGAACCAGAATGGCTACACCTTC.

The rearrangement links TRBV30 to TRBJ1-1, with 7 bases aligning to TRBD1. The trim removed 2 bases at V and 4 bases at J, leaving 13 bases unmatched. Germline V gives CDR1 GTSNPN, CDR2 SVGIG (reference sequence). There are 16 residues in the CDR3. DNA of the CDR3: TGTGCCTGGAGTCCACCGGACAGGCCTTTGAGCACTGAAGCTTTCTTT. It codes for CAWSPPDRPLSTEAFF.

V is TRBV4-1 and J is TRBJ2-7; 9 nucleotides align to TRBD2. CDR1 and CDR2 from the germline V gene are MGHRA and YSYEKL. J lost 6 bases, V lost 0 bases, and 3 bases had no gene match. CDR3 length: 14 amino acids. CDR3 amino acids: CASSQDVLAGEQYF. The DNA for the CDR3 is TGCGCCAGCAGCCAAGATGTACTAGCGGGCGAGCAGTACTTC.

The chain carries TRBV5-4 and TRBJ1-4; D is uncertain. V lost 3 bases, J lost 2 bases, and 5 bases lay in between. CDR3 length: 13 amino acids. Germline CDR1 and CDR2: SGHNT and YYREEE (reference sequence). The DNA for the CDR3 is TGTGCCAGCAGCTATCGTACTAATGAAAAACTGTTTTTT. It codes for CASSYRTNEKLFF.

The gene calls are TRBV7-2 and TRBJ2-3, with D hard to call. The CDR3 consists of 16 residues. Germline V CDR1 and CDR2: SGHTA, FQGNSA. The V gene lost 2 bases and the J gene lost 3 bases, with 15 bases spanning the gap. The CDR3 bases are TGTGCCAGCAGCTTAAAGGATAGCTTGGGTACAGATACGCAGTATTTT. This encodes CASSLKDSLGTDTQYF.